The 28 T cell receptor beta chains in this list originate from one sample, sequenced in a study of cytomegalovirus exposure and HLA in healthy donors (dated by TCRdb to about 2017). The library was prepared using the immunoSEQ multiplex PCR assay. A mixture of 60 forward primers for TCR Vbeta segments and 13 reverse primers for TCR Jbeta segments was used in the multiplex PCR. In TCRdb, the immuneACCESS table is reduced to in-frame sequences with V and J assigned. These tables do not hold every clone; where another copy was compared, an unresolved V gene accounts for under half, and the others remain unexplained. Here the sample has some 130,000 clones; 77% occur a single time. The top ten clones comprise 2% to 2.5% of the sample. The source material was PBMCs. These receptors were obtained from a man aged 25 to 40 in good health and CMV-seronegative.

The chain has TRBV18 and TRBJ1-1; the D gene is possibly TRBD1 (5 bases). This CDR3 has 16 amino acids. The germline V gene has CDR1 KGHSH and CDR2 LQKENI. Trimming removed 2 bases from V and 0 bases from J, with 13 bases in between. The CDR3 nucleotides read TGTGCCAGCTCACCATTGGACACAGGAATGAACACTGAAGCTTTCTTT. Protein product: CASSPLDTGMNTEAFF.

This clone was recorded a few times. V is TRBV10-1 and J is TRBJ2-3; the D gene is possibly TRBD2 (6 bases). This CDR3 has 15 amino acids. From germline, CDR1 is WNHNN and CDR2 SYGVQD (reference sequence). Trimming removed 0 bases at V and 6 bases at J, with 13 bases between. This CDR3 reads CASSESGSSVDTQYF. The CDR3 region has the DNA TGCGCCAGCAGTGAGTCAGGCTCTAGCGTCGATACGCAGTATTTT.

This rearrangement joins TRBV27 to TRBJ2-1, with 7 positions matching TRBD1. The CDR3 extends over 13 amino acids. Germline V CDR1 and CDR2: MNHEY, SMNVEV (reference sequence). After removal of 3 bases from V and 10 bases from J, the junction contained 6 bases not matched to a gene. The chain's CDR3 is CASSFSTGIEQFF. In DNA, the CDR3 is TGTGCCAGCAGTTTTTCGACAGGGATCGAGCAGTTCTTC.

This chain joins TRBV6-5 and TRBJ1-4; D uncertain. There are 15 residues in the CDR3. V lost 4 bases to trimming and J lost 0 bases, with 9 bases between them. Germline V gene lookup returns CDR1 MNHEY and CDR2 SVGAGI. CDR3 DNA sequence: TGTGCCAGCAGTTTGGAGGGTTCAACTAATGAAAAACTGTTTTTT. This translates into CASSLEGSTNEKLFF.

The chain is built from TRBV15 and TRBJ2-3; a possible D gene is TRBD2 (6 bases). Trimming shortened V by 2 bases and J by 1 base, and 13 bases separated the two germline ends. The CDR3 extends over 16 amino acids. Per the germline V gene, CDR1 is LNHNV and CDR2 is YYDKDF (reference sequence). The CDR3 coding sequence is TGTGCCACCAGCAGACTTAGCGGTTTTGGCACAGATACGCAGTATTTT. It yields the protein CATSRLSGFGTDTQYF.

With regard to this clone: The same CDR3 arises from other DNA sequences in this sample as well. This chain links TRBV18 with TRBJ2-7, with 8 nucleotides matching TRBD1. Germline values: CDR1 KGHSH, CDR2 LQKENI. The CDR3 loop spans 14 amino acids. The junction had 5 bases not matched to a gene; V was cut back by 3 bases and J by 4 bases. CDR3 DNA: TGTGCCAGCTCACCCGGCACAGGGGGATACGAGCAGTACTTC. Amino acids: CASSPGTGGYEQYF. Based on the CDR3 plus reference TRBV18 and TRBJ2-7, the full variable domain is NAGVMQNPRHLVRRRGQEARLRCSPMKGHSHVYWYRQLPEEGLKFMVYLQKENIIDESGMPKERFSAEFPKEGPSILRIQQVVRGDSAAYFCASSPGTGGYEQYFGPGTRLTVT.

Of note for this clone: An end of the junction does not agree with germline; a read error may underlie this. The CDR3 sequence: CASSLGGGREDTQYF. CDR3 coding DNA: TGTGCTAGCAGCTTAGGGGGCGGGAGAGAAGATACGCAGTATTTT. The V and J genes are TRBV7-7 and TRBJ2-3; D may correspond to TRBD1 or TRBD2 (7 bases each). CDR1 SSHAT and CDR2 FNYEAQ come from the germline V gene (reference sequence). This CDR3 has 15 amino acids.

The chain links TRBV15 to TRBJ1-2; perhaps TRBD1 as D (6 bases). The CDR3 spans 14 residues. Trimming took 1 base from V and 2 from J, leaving 8 bases between them. The germline V gene has CDR1 LNHNV and CDR2 YYDKDF (reference sequence). The CDR3 nucleotides are TGTGCCACCAGCAGAGCTGACAGGAACTATGGCTACACCTTC. The encoded protein is CATSRADRNYGYTF.

The rearrangement uses TRBV7-6 and TRBJ2-1; D gene uncertain. The V and J ends lost 3 bases and 9 bases respectively, with 15 bases between them. Germline values: CDR1 SGHVS, CDR2 FNYEAQ. The CDR3 runs 14 residues. CDR3 nucleotides: TGTGCCAGCAGCTTGGATCCAGGCAAGGTTGAGCAGTTCTTC. Amino acids: CASSLDPGKVEQFF.

The chain employs TRBV7-2 and TRBJ2-1; tentatively, D is TRBD2 (6 bases). CDR1 SGHTA and CDR2 FQGNSA come from the germline V gene. The CDR3 is 14 amino acids. V lost 7 bases and J 9 bases, leaving 19 bases between the germline ends. The CDR3 spells CASTGDFVSGEQFF. For the CDR3, the DNA is TGTGCCAGCACTGGGGACTTCGTCTCCGGTGAGCAGTTCTTC.

The rearrangement uses TRBV18 and TRBJ1-2; no reliable D call. Per the germline V gene, CDR1 is KGHSH and CDR2 is LQKENI. Trimming removed 6 bases at V and 1 base at J, with 6 bases between. The CDR3 spans 12 residues. CDR3 sequence reads: CASSDYNYGYTF. DNA for the CDR3: TGTGCCAGCTCCGACTATAACTATGGCTACACCTTC.

V gene TRBV7-2 combines with J gene TRBJ2-7; 8 bases match TRBD1. Germline assignment: CDR1 SGHTA and CDR2 FQGNSA. Trimming took 4 bases from V and 2 from J; bases not matched to a gene: 4. There are 14 residues in the CDR3. CDR3 loop: CASSSGTGPYEQYF. In nucleotides, the CDR3 is TGTGCCAGCAGCTCCGGGACAGGCCCCTACGAGCAGTACTTC.

The V gene is TRBV7-8, the J gene TRBJ2-1, with 11 bases matching TRBD2. The CDR3 is 15 amino acids. Looked up from germline, CDR1 is SGHVS and CDR2 is FQNEAQ. Trimming took 4 bases from V and 8 from J; bases not matched to a gene: 7. The CDR3 coding sequence is TGTGCCAGCAGCTACACTAGCGGGAGCAACTATGAGCAGTTCTTC. Its translation: CASSYTSGSNYEQFF.

V is TRBV5-1 and J is TRBJ2-7; 7 bases agree with TRBD1. The CDR3 is 12 residues long. The ends lost 5 bases at V and 3 bases at J; junction bases unmatched: 2. Germline CDR1 reads SGHRS; CDR2 reads YFSETQ. CDR3 region: CASRSGGYEQYF. In DNA, the CDR3 is TGCGCCAGCAGGTCAGGGGGCTACGAGCAGTACTTC.

The rearrangement joins TRBV28 to TRBJ2-7, with 10 bases aligning to TRBD1. The CDR3 spans 15 residues. Germline V gene sequence: CDR1 MDHEN, CDR2 SYDVKM. The J segment lost 3 bases and the V segment lost 3 bases, leaving 5 bases of the junction unmatched. The CDR3 DNA reads as TGTGCCAGCAGTTTCCGTAGGACAGGGGGCTACGAGCAGTACTTC. It yields the protein CASSFRRTGGYEQYF.

This rearrangement joins TRBV21-1 to TRBJ1-5; TRBD1 was called by the table and not checked on the DNA. TRBV21-1 is marked as a pseudogene. The CDR3 contains 16 residues. CDR3 sequence: CASSKQRDRGGQPQHF. CDR3 bases: TGTGCCAGCAGCAAACAGAGGGACAGGGGAGGACAGCCCCAGCATTTT.

The chain uses TRBV29-1 and TRBJ2-7, with a tentative D call TRBD1 (5 bases). Trimming pared 4 bases from V and 6 bases from J, leaving 22 bases between. The germline CDR1 and CDR2 sequences are SQVTM and ANQGSEA. The CDR3 runs to 15 residues. The CDR3 sequence is CSVAATQGVRSEQYF. The CDR3 bases are TGCAGCGTTGCGGCGACCCAGGGTGTCCGGAGCGAGCAGTACTTC.

The genes are TRBV25-1 and TRBJ1-1; D is unresolved. The CDR3 runs to 13 residues. V lost 5 bases, J lost 1 base, and 8 bases lay in between. Germline CDR1 is MGHDK and CDR2 is SYGVNS. The CDR3 reads CASSLGENTEAFF. The CDR3 nucleotides read TGTGCCAGCAGTCTGGGAGAGAACACTGAAGCTTTCTTT.

This rearrangement joins TRBV9 to TRBJ2-3; D is possibly TRBD2 (6 bases). Per germline, CDR1 SGDLS and CDR2 YYNGEE. Between the trimmed V and J ends, which lost 0 bases and 6 bases, there was a span of 8 bases. The CDR3 has 13 amino acids. This CDR3 is CASSVDAGDTQYF. The CDR3 DNA is TGTGCCAGCAGCGTAGATGCGGGGGATACGCAGTATTTT.

The CDR3: CASSYSASGMVGELFF. CDR3 coding DNA: TGTGCCAGCAGTTACTCGGCTAGCGGGATGGTCGGGGAGCTGTTTTTT. The chain couples TRBV6-6 to TRBJ2-2, with 9 nucleotides matching TRBD2. Germline CDR1 MNHNY, CDR2 SVGAGI (reference sequence). V lost 0 bases to trimming and J lost 7 bases; unmatched junction nucleotides: 6. The CDR3 runs 16 residues.

This sequence joins TRBV7-3 and TRBJ2-5, with 7 bases identical to TRBD1. Germline CDR1 SGHTA, CDR2 FQGTGA. V lost 3 bases and J lost 4; bases outside the gene matches: 2. This CDR3 comprises 13 residues. The CDR3 loop reads CASSLGTAETQYF. CDR3 DNA: TGTGCCAGCAGCTTGGGGACAGCAGAGACCCAGTACTTC.

V usage is TRBV7-9 and J usage is TRBJ2-5; D uncertain. Germline assignment: CDR1 SEHNR and CDR2 FQNEAQ (reference sequence). The CDR3 is 13 residues long. V shed 9 bases and J shed 5 bases, with 16 bases lying between them. The CDR3 protein is CASSIPVVETQYF. The CDR3 bases are TGTGCCAGTAGTATCCCGGTAGTGGAGACCCAGTACTTC.

The J gene is TRBJ2-2, the V gene TRBV11-2; 10 positions match TRBD2. Losses at the gene ends were 6 bases for V and 5 bases for J; bases not matched to a gene: 6. Germline V lookup: CDR1 SGHAT, CDR2 FQNNGV. CDR3 size: 15 residues. The CDR3 here is CASSQREGQTGELFF. The CDR3 nucleotides are TGTGCCAGCAGTCAGCGGGAGGGCCAGACCGGGGAGCTGTTTTTT.

DNA of the CDR3: TGTGCCAGCAGACCACAGGGCGATGAGCAGTTCTTC. Protein product: CASRPQGDEQFF. The V and J genes are TRBV2 and TRBJ2-1; TRBD1 is a possible D gene (6 bases). The CDR3 loop spans 12 amino acids. The ends were cut back, 6 bases at V and 8 bases at J, with 11 bases in the middle. Germline CDR1 reads SNHLY; CDR2 reads FYNNEI.

The rearrangement joins TRBV5-4 to TRBJ2-5; D is unresolved. Germline V gives CDR1 SGHNT, CDR2 YYREEE (reference sequence). The V end lost 2 bases, the J end lost 0 bases, and 14 bases lay between the germline ends. The CDR3 length is 16 residues. The CDR3 bases are TGTGCCAGCAGCTTATCCCTTCAAAGCTACCAAGAGACCCAGTACTTC. Its translation: CASSLSLQSYQETQYF.

The rearrangement uses TRBV6-1 and TRBJ2-1; TRBD2 matches 10 bases. This CDR3 comprises 21 residues. The V gene's germline CDR1 is MNHNS and CDR2 SASEGT. J gave up 7 bases and V 1 base, and 22 bases lay outside the gene matches. The DNA for the CDR3 is TGTGCCAGCAGTGAAGGAAGACAGCCTCTTCTAGCGGGAGTCTGGAGGAATGAGCAGTTCTTC. This codes for CASSEGRQPLLAGVWRNEQFF.

This chain connects TRBV10-1 to TRBJ2-7; a weak D match, TRBD1 (5 bases). Germline CDR1 and CDR2: WNHNN and SYGVQD (reference sequence). With 1 base removed from V and 5 bases from J, the gap between germline ends came to 12 bases. The CDR3 is made up of 14 amino acids. Written as DNA, the CDR3 is TGCGCCAGCAGTGAGTATTCCAGGGTCAACGAGCAGTACTTC. Translated: CASSEYSRVNEQYF.

The J gene is TRBJ2-5, the V gene TRBV20-1; TRBD1 agrees at 8 bases. The CDR3 is made up of 11 amino acids. Germline assignment: CDR1 DFQATT and CDR2 SNEGSKA (reference sequence). The V segment lost 6 bases and the J segment 5 bases; nucleotides outside the gene matches: 2. CDR3 sequence: CSARQGETQYF. CDR3 sequence (DNA): TGCAGTGCCCGACAGGGGGAGACCCAGTACTTC.